This passage covers 27 T cell receptor beta chains from one sample sequenced in a study of T cells in localized non-small cell lung cancer. Assay used: immunoSEQ multiplex PCR; TCRdb lists only in-frame clones, some missing. The table lists 10,000 to 13,000 clones, 70% to 80% of them singletons. The input for sequencing was peripheral blood, taken before any cancer treatment. The receptors originated from a male donor at least 60 years old with stage I lung adenocarcinoma.

Only a few counts were recorded for this clone. The rearrangement links TRBV9 to TRBJ1-1; 7 bases agree with TRBD1. Germline CDR1 and CDR2: SGDLS and YYNGEE. CDR3 size: 16 residues. The V and J ends lost 2 bases and 6 bases, in that order; junction bases with no gene match: 13. The DNA for the CDR3 is TGTGCCAGCAGCGTCGGAACAGGGGCCCTCCTCGCTGAAGCTTTCTTT. Its protein is CASSVGTGALLAEAFF. The whole variable domain, remainder taken from reference TRBV9 and TRBJ1-1, is DSGVTQTPKHLITATGQRVTLRCSPRSGDLSVYWYQQSLDQGLQFLIQYYNGEERAKGNILERFSAQQFPDLHSELNLSSLELGDSALYFCASSVGTGALLAEAFFGQGTRLTVV.

The rearrangement uses TRBV5-5 and TRBJ1-6; 9 bases match TRBD1. Germline loops: CDR1 SGHKS, CDR2 YYEKEE (reference sequence). V lost 5 bases and J lost 8; bases outside the gene matches: 8. There are 15 residues in the CDR3. The CDR3 DNA follows: TGTGCCAGCAGTCTGGAAGGGACAGGGCATTCACCCCTCCACTTT. It is translated as CASSLEGTGHSPLHF.

The chain links TRBV12-2 to TRBJ1-5; the DNA was not compared with TRBD1, the D call given in the table. TRBV12-2 is listed as a pseudogene. This CDR3 has 16 amino acids. DNA of the CDR3: TGTGCAAGTCGCTCCCCCCCCGACAGGGAAGTTCAGCCCCAGCATTTT. It encodes CASRSPPDREVQPQHF.

Written as DNA, the CDR3 is TGTGCCAGCAGCCACCTGGGGCGCGGGGGGTCCCCGCAGCAGTACTTC. It encodes CASSHLGRGGSPQQYF. V and J are TRBV14 and TRBJ2-5, with TRBD2 matching 8 bases. CDR3 length: 16 residues. Germline CDR1 is SGHDN and CDR2 is FVKESK. V shed 3 bases and J 11 bases; nucleotides not matched to a gene: 17. Together with reference TRBV14 and TRBJ2-5, the CDR3 gives the full variable domain: EAGVTQFPSHSVIEKGQTVTLRCDPISGHDNLYWYRRVMGKEIKFLLHFVKESKQDESGMPNNRFLAERTGGTYSTLKVQPAELEDSGVYFCASSHLGRGGSPQQYFGPGTRLLVL.

This chain links TRBV9 with TRBJ2-7; TRBD1 aligns across 9 bases. Germline V lookup: CDR1 SGDLS, CDR2 YYNGEE. V lost 4 bases, J lost 3 bases, and 5 bases stayed unmatched. This CDR3 spans 14 amino acids. The CDR3 protein is CASSNRDRDYEQYF. The CDR3, as DNA: TGTGCCAGCAGCAACCGGGACAGGGACTACGAGCAGTACTTC.

The chain couples TRBV12-2 to TRBJ2-1; no check of the table's D call, TRBD2, against the DNA was made. TRBV12-2 is recorded as a pseudogene. The CDR3 is 9 residues long. CDR3 sequence reads: CAIGAEQFF. The CDR3 coding sequence is TGTGCCATCGGAGCTGAGCAGTTCTTC.

This clone was recorded a few times. V usage is TRBV5-6 and J usage is TRBJ1-6, with a possible D match to TRBD1 (5 bases). The CDR3 is made up of 13 amino acids. Germline V lookup: CDR1 SGHDT, CDR2 YYEEEE. V dropped 6 bases and J dropped 10 bases, with 14 bases sitting between them. CDR3 DNA: TGTGCCAGCAACACACCGGGGGTATCACCCCTCCACTTT. This codes for CASNTPGVSPLHF.

Details on this clone: The identical CDR3 is also encoded by other nucleotide sequences in the sample. V usage is TRBV7-3 and J usage is TRBJ1-2; 12 nucleotides align to TRBD1. Germline V lookup: CDR1 SGHTA, CDR2 FQGTGA. V lost 5 bases, J lost 5 bases, and 3 bases stayed unmatched. CDR3 size: 14 residues. CDR3 DNA: TGTGCCAGCAGCCCGGGACAGGGGGCATATGGCTACACCTTC. Translated, it gives CASSPGQGAYGYTF.

Only a few counts were recorded for this clone. The chain is built from TRBV5-8 and TRBJ2-5; 9 nucleotides agree with TRBD1. In germline, CDR1 is SGHTS, CDR2 YDEGEE. CDR3 length equals 14 residues. V was pared by 9 bases and J by 5 bases, with 11 bases of the junction left unmatched. The CDR3 nucleotides are TGTGCCACAGACCGGGGACAGGGTTTGGAGACCCAGTACTTC. Protein product: CATDRGQGLETQYF.

This chain links TRBV7-3 with TRBJ2-1, with D possibly being TRBD2 (5 bases). V was pared by 2 bases and J by 0 bases, with 11 bases between. The CDR3 is 16 amino acids. CDR1 SGHTA and CDR2 FQGTGA come from the germline V gene. The CDR3 region is CASSLGGPSSYNEQFF. The CDR3 region has the DNA TGTGCCAGCAGCTTAGGCGGGCCGAGCTCCTACAATGAGCAGTTCTTC.

The rearrangement uses TRBV29-1 and TRBJ1-2; perhaps TRBD1 as D (5 bases). CDR3 length equals 13 residues. Between the trimmed V and J ends, which lost 3 bases and 0 bases, there was a span of 8 bases. The germline gives CDR1 SQVTM, CDR2 ANQGSEA. Here the CDR3 reads CSVDREPNYGYTF. CDR3 bases: TGCAGCGTTGACAGGGAACCTAACTATGGCTACACCTTC.

The gene calls are TRBV2 and TRBJ1-1; D gene uncertain. Germline-derived CDR1 and CDR2 are SNHLY and FYNNEI. There are 15 residues in the CDR3. Trimming stripped 4 bases from V and 0 bases from J, with 12 bases between. The CDR3 reads CASSAPEYMNTEAFF. DNA of the CDR3: TGTGCCAGCAGTGCCCCCGAATACATGAACACTGAAGCTTTCTTT.

The V call is TRBV19, the J call TRBJ2-5; D may be TRBD1 (6 bases). With 6 bases removed from V and 3 bases from J, the gap between germline ends came to 14 bases. There are 14 residues in the CDR3. The V gene's germline CDR1 is LNHDA and CDR2 SQIVND (reference sequence). Here the CDR3 reads CASSRTRGKETQYF. The CDR3 nucleotides are TGTGCCAGTAGCCGAACTAGGGGGAAAGAGACCCAGTACTTC.

This clone appeared once. The rearrangement joins TRBV9 to TRBJ1-1; D might be TRBD1 (5 bases). V shed 0 bases and J shed 3 bases, with 6 bases lying between them. The CDR3 length is 13 residues. From germline, CDR1 is SGDLS and CDR2 YYNGEE. DNA for the CDR3: TGTGCCAGCAGCGTAGGGGGACACACTGAAGCTTTCTTT. Protein product: CASSVGGHTEAFF. The whole variable domain, filled in from reference TRBV9 and TRBJ1-1, reads DSGVTQTPKHLITATGQRVTLRCSPRSGDLSVYWYQQSLDQGLQFLIQYYNGEERAKGNILERFSAQQFPDLHSELNLSSLELGDSALYFCASSVGGHTEAFFGQGTRLTVV.

V usage is TRBV18 and J usage is TRBJ2-6, with no clear D. The CDR3 runs to 17 residues. With 2 bases removed from V and 2 bases from J, the gap between germline ends came to 13 bases. Germline CDR1 KGHSH, CDR2 LQKENI. CDR3 loop: CASSPMVIYPGANVLTF. In DNA, the CDR3 is TGTGCCAGCTCACCAATGGTTATTTATCCTGGGGCCAACGTCCTGACTTTC.

This chain uses TRBV7-3 with TRBJ2-1, with D possibly matching TRBD2 (7 bases). V was trimmed by 0 bases and J by 9 bases, leaving 9 bases between them. Per the germline V gene, CDR1 is SGHTA and CDR2 is FQGTGA. The CDR3 has 13 residues. DNA of the CDR3: TGTGCCAGCAGCTTAACAAGGGGGGGTGAGCAGTTCTTC. Protein: CASSLTRGGEQFF.

J is TRBJ2-5 and V is TRBV18, with TRBD2 identical over 9 bases. After removal of 3 bases from V and 1 base from J, the junction contained 6 bases not matched to a gene. The germline gives CDR1 KGHSH, CDR2 LQKENI. The CDR3 has 16 residues. The CDR3 loop reads CASSPGASGAQETQYF. The CDR3 nucleotides are TGTGCCAGCTCACCTGGGGCTAGCGGGGCCCAAGAGACCCAGTACTTC.

This chain connects TRBV4-3 to TRBJ2-3, with TRBD2 identical over 13 bases. The CDR3 extends over 18 amino acids. V trimming: 4 bases; J trimming: 5 bases; junction bases outside the gene matches: 12. Germline loops: CDR1 LGHNA, CDR2 YSLEER. Here the CDR3 reads CASSRRTSGGAERDTQYF. In nucleotides, the CDR3 is TGCGCCAGCAGCCGGAGAACTAGCGGGGGGGCCGAAAGAGATACGCAGTATTTT.

The chain joins TRBV5-1 to TRBJ2-3, with TRBD2 matching 8 bases. Germline CDR1 is SGHRS and CDR2 is YFSETQ. The CDR3 length is 16 residues. V trimming: 0 bases; J trimming: 4 bases; junction bases outside the gene matches: 7. The CDR3 coding sequence is TGCGCCAGCAGCTTGGGGGGCTTGGGACTAGCAGATACGCAGTATTTT. Its translation is CASSLGGLGLADTQYF.

The chain employs TRBV21-1 and TRBJ2-7. TRBV21-1 is a pseudogene locus. The CDR3 is made up of 15 amino acids. The chain's CDR3 is CASSRRAGPPYEQYF. The CDR3 bases are TGTGCCAGCAGCAGACGGGCAGGACCTCCCTACGAGCAGTACTTC.

This chain connects TRBV7-9 to TRBJ1-2; 8 positions match TRBD1. Germline assignment: CDR1 SEHNR and CDR2 FQNEAQ (reference sequence). The CDR3 is made up of 15 amino acids. The trim removed 1 base at V and 7 bases at J, leaving 8 bases unmatched. The chain's CDR3 is CASSLEARGQAGYTF. The CDR3 DNA reads as TGTGCCAGCAGCTTAGAGGCCAGGGGGCAGGCTGGCTACACCTTC.

V usage is TRBV28 and J usage is TRBJ1-2; TRBD1 is a possible D gene (5 bases). The germline gives CDR1 MDHEN, CDR2 SYDVKM. The CDR3 consists of 15 residues. Trimming pared 5 bases from V and 4 bases from J, leaving 17 bases between. CDR3 loop: CASSLRAGSVYGYTF. DNA of the CDR3: TGTGCCAGCAGTCTAAGGGCAGGGTCGGTCTATGGCTACACCTTC.

V and J are TRBV19 and TRBJ2-1; D remains ambiguous. CDR1 LNHDA and CDR2 SQIVND come from the germline V gene (reference sequence). The V and J ends lost 4 bases and 3 bases respectively, with 10 bases between them. The CDR3 has 14 residues. Written as DNA, the CDR3 is TGTGCCAGTAGTACTCGGACGGGCTACAATGAGCAGTTCTTC. It is translated as CASSTRTGYNEQFF.

The chain is built from TRBV10-2 and TRBJ2-7; maybe TRBD2 (7 bases). The CDR3 is made up of 15 amino acids. V was cut by 4 bases and J by 5 bases, with 18 bases left in between. The germline gives CDR1 WSHSY, CDR2 SAAADI. The CDR3 DNA is TGCGCCAGCAGTGTCCAAGGGAGGGGGTCGGACGAGCAGTACTTC. As protein: CASSVQGRGSDEQYF.

The chain recombines TRBV2 with TRBJ1-3; the D is unclear. CDR3 length: 15 residues. Germline V CDR1 and CDR2: SNHLY, FYNNEI. V dropped 6 bases and J dropped 3 bases, with 15 bases sitting between them. CDR3 nucleotide sequence: TGTGCCAGCAGGGAAACCAGGAGCTTTGGAAACACCATATATTTT. Protein sequence: CASRETRSFGNTIYF.

This clone was counted a few times. The sample has other DNA sequences that encode this CDR3 too. The rearrangement links TRBV28 to TRBJ1-5, with no clear D. Germline values: CDR1 MDHEN, CDR2 SYDVKM. The CDR3 contains 11 residues. The germline V and J ends were trimmed by 6 bases and 6 bases, with 6 bases remaining between them. In DNA, the CDR3 is TGTGCCAGCAGCCTCGGTCAGCCCCAGCATTTT. The encoded protein is CASSLGQPQHF.

This rearrangement joins TRBV4-1 to TRBJ1-2; D perhaps matches TRBD1 (5 bases). The CDR3 has 16 amino acids. Germline loops: CDR1 MGHRA, CDR2 YSYEKL. V was pared by 0 bases and J by 3 bases, with 14 bases between. This CDR3 reads CASSQESGQKYYGYTF. The CDR3 DNA reads TGCGCCAGCAGCCAAGAATCAGGGCAAAAATACTATGGCTACACCTTC.